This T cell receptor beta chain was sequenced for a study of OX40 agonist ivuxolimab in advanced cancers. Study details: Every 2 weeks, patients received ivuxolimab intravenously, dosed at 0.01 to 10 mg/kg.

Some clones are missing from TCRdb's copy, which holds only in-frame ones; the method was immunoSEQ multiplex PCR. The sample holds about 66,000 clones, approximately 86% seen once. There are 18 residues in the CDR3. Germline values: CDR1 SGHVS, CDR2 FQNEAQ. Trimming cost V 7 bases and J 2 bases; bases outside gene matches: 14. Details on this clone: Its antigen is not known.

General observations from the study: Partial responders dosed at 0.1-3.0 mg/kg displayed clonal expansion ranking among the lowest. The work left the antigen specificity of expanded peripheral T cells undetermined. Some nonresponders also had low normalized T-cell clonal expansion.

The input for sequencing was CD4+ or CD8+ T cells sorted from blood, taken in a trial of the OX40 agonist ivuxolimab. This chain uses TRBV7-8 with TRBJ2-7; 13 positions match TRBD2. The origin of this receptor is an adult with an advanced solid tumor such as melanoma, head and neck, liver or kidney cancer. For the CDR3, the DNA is TGTGCCAGCATCCGTGGGACAGGGGGACTAGCGGGAACCTACGAGCAGTACTTC. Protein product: CASIRGTGGLAGTYEQYF.